The rows below give T cell receptor beta chains drawn from one sample of a study of T cells in narcolepsy. The protocol was immunoSEQ multiplex PCR, while the TCRdb copy is restricted to in-frame clones and leaves out a portion. The table records under 35,000 clones, roughly 80% of them present only once. Sequencing was performed on memory (CD45RA-) CD4+ T cells from blood. The receptors shown here come from a human donor in good health. CDR3s include the opening cysteine and the closing phenylalanine or tryptophan. Each record gives: V gene, J gene, D gene, clone size, CDR3 DNA, CDR3 protein. D genes are given only for firm matches. Clone size, where shown, is once, few, many, or a class for clones that have expanded.

TRBV5-5	TRBJ1-1	TRBD1	.	TGTGCCAGCAGCGACCCGGGACAGGCAGTGTGGAGTGCCACTGAAGCTTTCTTT	CASSDPGQAVWSATEAFF
TRBV27	TRBJ1-4	.	once	TGTGCCAGCAAACCAAACAGGGTTACGGCTAATGAAAAACTGTTTTTT	CASKPNRVTANEKLFF
TRBV27	TRBJ2-1	.	.	TGTGCCAGCGCAACCTCCTACACGGGTAGGAACAATGAGCAGTTCTTC	CASATSYTGRNNEQFF
TRBV6-4	TRBJ2-3	TRBD2	.	TGTGCCAGCGCAGGGAGCGGGGGCCGAGATACGCAGTATTTT	CASAGSGGRDTQYF
TRBV6-5	TRBJ1-2	TRBD1	few	TGTGCCACCGGGACAGGGGGTCCCTACACCTTC	CATGTGGPYTF
TRBV28	TRBJ1-5	TRBD1	.	TGTGCCAGCAGCCTGTACAGGGGGCAAGGGAGCAATCAGCCCCAGCATTTT	CASSLYRGQGSNQPQHF
TRBV7-9	TRBJ1-6	.	.	TGTGCCAGCAGCCCCCAGGGGCCCTCACCCCTCCACTTT	CASSPQGPSPLHF
TRBV19	TRBJ2-5	TRBD1	.	TGTGCCAGTAGCCCGACAGGGTTGGAGACCCAGTACTTC	CASSPTGLETQYF
TRBV7-8	TRBJ1-2	.	.	TGTGCCAGCAGCACCTCCGGACATGCTGGCTACACCTTC	CASSTSGHAGYTF
TRBV27	TRBJ1-6	.	.	TGTGCCAGCAGTTACAGCATAGGTCTCGGGGGTTCACCCCTCCACTTT	CASSYSIGLGGSPLHF
TRBV29-1	TRBJ2-7	.	.	TGCAGCGCCACGGTGAATTACGAGCAGTACTTC	CSATVNYEQYF
TRBV6-6	TRBJ1-6	TRBD1	few	TGTGCCAGCTCGGGACAGGGCTTTCTATCCCTCCACTTT	CASSGQGFLSLHF
TRBV5-5	TRBJ2-7	.	.	TGTGCCAGCAGCTTGATTGTGGGATCCTACGAGCAGTACTTC	CASSLIVGSYEQYF
TRBV5-1	TRBJ1-4	.	once	TGCGCCAGCAGCTCGGGGCCTTTGTCAACTAATGAAAAACTGTTTTTT	CASSSGPLSTNEKLFF
TRBV6-1	TRBJ2-7	TRBD2	.	TGTGCCAGCAGTAGTGAGCGGGGGGGCGTCTACGAGCAGTACTTC	CASSSERGGVYEQYF
TRBV7-8	TRBJ1-4	.	.	TGTGCCAGCAGCTTCAGGGTTTTCGACAGGAAACTGTTTTTT	CASSFRVFDRKLFF
TRBV6-1	TRBJ1-5	.	.	TGTGCCAGCACCCGAGGTCAGCCCCAGCATTTT	CASTRGQPQHF
TRBV2	TRBJ1-2	.	.	TGTGCCAGCAGTGAAATGGTGGGGACCTATGGCTACACCTTC	CASSEMVGTYGYTF
TRBV2	TRBJ1-1	.	.	TGTGCCAGCAGTATTCAGAAGAACACTGAAGCTTTCTTT	CASSIQKNTEAFF
TRBV29-1	TRBJ2-3	.	.	TGCAGTATCAAAGATGAGGATACGCAGTATTTT	CSIKDEDTQYF
TRBV19	TRBJ2-2	.	.	TGTGCCAGTAGTTTTATCCATAACACCGGGGAGCTGTTTTTT	CASSFIHNTGELFF
TRBV28	TRBJ2-7	TRBD1	.	TGTGCCAGCAGATCCTCGCGCCGACAGGGGGCCCACGAGCAGTACTTC	CASRSSRRQGAHEQYF
TRBV30	TRBJ2-4	.	.	TGTGCCTGGACCCCCCAACTTGTAAACATTCAGTACTTC	CAWTPQLVNIQYF
TRBV7-8	TRBJ2-1	TRBD2	few	TGTGCCAGCGGTCGGACTAGCCACTCTGACAATGAGCAGTTCTTC	CASGRTSHSDNEQFF
TRBV28	TRBJ2-4	.	.	TGTGCCAGCAGTTTAATGGGGGCTCAAAACATTCAGTACTTC	CASSLMGAQNIQYF
TRBV5-1	TRBJ1-2	.	.	TGCGCCAGCAGGTTGGATACGAACTATGGCTACACCTTC	CASRLDTNYGYTF
TRBV27	TRBJ2-5	TRBD2	.	TGTGCCAGCAGTAACACTAGCGGGGGCAAGACCCAGTACTTC	CASSNTSGGKTQYF
TRBV6-5	TRBJ2-5	.	.	TGTGCCAGCAGTTACCGCCGAGTCCCAGGCCAAGAGACCCAGTACTTC	CASSYRRVPGQETQYF
TRBV6-6	TRBJ1-3	.	few	TGTGCCAGCTGCGTAATGGGGGGCCTTGGAAACACCATATATTTT	CASCVMGGLGNTIYF
TRBV15	TRBJ1-2	.	once	TGTGCCACCAGCAGAGTCCCAGTGATGCATGGCTACACCTTC	CATSRVPVMHGYTF
TRBV6-6	TRBJ1-3	.	once	TGTGCCAGCAGTTACTCTGAGACAGGCGGAAACACCATATATTTT	CASSYSETGGNTIYF
TRBV18	TRBJ1-3	.	.	TGTGCCAGCTCACCACGCCGGCCCCCGGCGGCTGGAAACACCATATATTTT	CASSPRRPPAAGNTIYF
TRBV20-1	TRBJ1-2	.	.	TGCAGTGCTAGACCTCCTTATGGCTACACCTTC	CSARPPYGYTF
TRBV29-1	TRBJ1-2	.	.	TGCAGCTCGAGGGGGGACGATGGCTACACCTTC	CSSRGDDGYTF
TRBV19	TRBJ1-2	.	.	TGTGCCAGTAGTAGTCAGTTCGATGGCTACACCTTC	CASSSQFDGYTF
TRBV5-4	TRBJ1-1	TRBD1	.	TGTGCCAGCAGCACCGACAGGGGGCGCGAAGCTTTCTTT	CASSTDRGREAFF
TRBV28	TRBJ2-5	TRBD2	.	TGTGCCAGCAGTCAACCTAGCGGGGGAGTAAATGGGGAGACCCAGTACTTC	CASSQPSGGVNGETQYF
TRBV11-2	TRBJ2-5	.	.	TGTGCCAGCAGCTTAGGACCGCAAGAGACCCAGTACTTC	CASSLGPQETQYF
TRBV6-1	TRBJ1-1	.	few	TGTGCCAGCAGGACCACAGCGAACATGAACACTGAAGCTTTCTTT	CASRTTANMNTEAFF
TRBV6-6	TRBJ1-2	TRBD1	once	TGTGCCAGCAGCCGCGGTGAACAGGGGGCGCGTGGCTACACCTTC	CASSRGEQGARGYTF
TRBV7-8	TRBJ2-1	.	.	TGTGCCAGCAGCTCGACTGACTACAATGAGCAGTTCTTC	CASSSTDYNEQFF
TRBV5-1	TRBJ2-2	.	.	TGCGCCAGCAGCTTGTTTTCGTCCTCAGGGAACACCGGGGAGCTGTTTTTT	CASSLFSSSGNTGELFF
TRBV5-6	TRBJ2-1	TRBD2	.	TGTGCCAGCACCCCCTCGAAGCGGGGGTACAATGAGCAGTTCTTC	CASTPSKRGYNEQFF
TRBV15	TRBJ1-2	.	.	TGTGCCACCAGCAGAGCAGATCAGGGACTTGGCTACACCTTC	CATSRADQGLGYTF
TRBV18	TRBJ2-5	TRBD1	once	TGTGCCAGCTCACCCATTTCAGGGGGAGCTTCGGAGACCCAGTACTTC	CASSPISGGASETQYF
TRBV5-4	TRBJ2-5	.	.	TGTGCCAGCAGCTTGGATCTGGGGGTAGGGGGAACGGAGACCCAGTACTTC	CASSLDLGVGGTETQYF
TRBV14	TRBJ1-2	.	.	TGTGCCAGCAGCCAAGCACCAGGGTTTGATGGCTACACCTTC	CASSQAPGFDGYTF
TRBV5-5	TRBJ2-5	TRBD1	.	TGTGCCAGCAGCCTTTCGGACAGGCTTCAGTACTTC	CASSLSDRLQYF
TRBV2	TRBJ1-2	TRBD1	.	TGTGCCAGCAGTAGGGGGGGACAGTCCTTTCTCTATGGCTACACCTTC	CASSRGGQSFLYGYTF
TRBV5-6	TRBJ2-4	.	once	TGTGCCAGCAGCTTCAGCGCCAAAAACATTCAGTACTTC	CASSFSAKNIQYF
TRBV11-3	TRBJ2-5	TRBD2	.	TGTGCCAGCAGCTTGAGTAGCGGGGGCGGGGAGACCCAGTACTTC	CASSLSSGGGETQYF
TRBV14	TRBJ2-3	.	.	TGTGCCAGCAGCCAAGTAGCCTTCAGCACAGATACGCAGTATTTT	CASSQVAFSTDTQYF
TRBV18	TRBJ2-7	.	few	TGTGCCAGCTCACCATTCCCTTTGTCGGTCCTCTCCTACGAGCAGTACTTC	CASSPFPLSVLSYEQYF
TRBV7-2	TRBJ1-5	TRBD1	once	TGTGCCAGCAGCGTAGGACTACAGGGGTATCAGCCCCAGCATTTT	CASSVGLQGYQPQHF
TRBV20-1	TRBJ2-1	.	.	TGCAGTGCTAGTTACTACAATGAGCAGTTCTTC	CSASYYNEQFF